This record concerns one T cell receptor beta chain sequence. Sequencing was performed with immunoSEQ multiplex PCR; in TCRdb, only in-frame clones are kept and a portion is missing. In the table there are approximately 310,000 clones, approximately 81% of which are singletons. CDR3 length equals 13 residues. V was trimmed by 6 bases and J by 4 bases, leaving 12 bases between them. This sample was included in a study of blood T cell repertoires in COVID-19. Background on the study: Sites in the United States, Italy and Spain provided acute and convalescent COVID-19 samples.

Participant reports of clinical history set cohort assignment. The source material was PBMCs or T cells enriched from blood (not recorded which). The origin of this receptor is a woman in her twenties or thirties who had been exposed to COVID-19. The chain has TRBV12-3 or TRBV12-4 and TRBJ1-2; D uncertain. CDR3 nucleotides: TGTGCCAGCAGCAAAGCTAGGATCTATGGCTACACCTTC. Translated, it gives CASSKARIYGYTF.